This T cell receptor (beta chain) was recorded in a study of graft-versus-host responses after intestinal transplantation. Study overall: Every recipient had anti-thymocyte globulin induction and 2 to 4 years of tacrolimus plus steroids.

Only in-frame clones appear in the TCRdb table, and some are missing; sequencing was by immunoSEQ multiplex PCR. The sample records about 92,000 clones, 83% being singletons. Overall study results and limits: Allografts of one patient group, those with graft-donor T cell macrochimerism, had high graft-versus-host to host-versus-graft clonal ratios. Detected in recipient marrow were GvH clones, some of which were first observed in ileum or blood. Maximum circulating GvH clone levels tracked with early post-transplant HvG decreases.

Concerning this clone: Its target is not known.

The CDR3 is 14 amino acids. V was cut by 0 bases and J by 2 bases, with 7 bases left in between. Per germline, CDR1 MGHRA and CDR2 YSYEKL. Sequences were derived from unstimulated CD8+ T cells sorted from spleen or lymph node cells, sampled before intestinal transplant. This chain connects TRBV4-1 to TRBJ2-5; D may be TRBD2 (5 bases). The origin of this receptor is a human donor who received an intestinal transplant. CDR3 coding DNA: TGCGCCAGCAGCCAAGAGCGGGTGCAAGAGACCCAGTACTTC. Translation gives CASSQERVQETQYF.